One and the same sample provided the 26 T cell receptor beta chains below, sequenced in a study of OX40 agonist ivuxolimab in advanced cancers. The method was immunoSEQ multiplex PCR; TCRdb's version includes in-frame clones alone and lacks a portion of them. The repertoire holds tens of thousands of clones, with 70% to 90% as singletons. Here the sequenced sample was CD4+ or CD8+ T cells sorted from blood, taken in a trial of the OX40 agonist ivuxolimab. The receptors were gathered from an adult with an advanced solid tumor such as melanoma, head and neck, liver or kidney cancer.

A remark on this clone: The junction and the germline gene differ at one end; a read error may be behind it. The chain couples TRBV4-1 to TRBJ2-5; D possibly uses TRBD1 or TRBD2 (5 bases each). Germline lookup yields CDR1 MGHRA and CDR2 YSYEKL. The CDR3 sequence is 16 residues long. The DNA of the CDR3 is TGCGCCAGCAGCCCCCGGACGGGACCGCACCAAGGGACCCAGTACTTC. It yields the protein CASSPRTGPHQGTQYF.

The count of this clone is one. The genes are TRBV11-2 and TRBJ1-2, with 7 bases identical to TRBD1. The CDR3 runs to 13 residues. The trim removed 4 bases at V and 6 bases at J, leaving 5 bases unmatched. CDR1 SGHAT and CDR2 FQNNGV come from the germline V gene. CDR3 nucleotides: TGTGCCAGCAGCTCGGGACAGCGGAATGGCTACACCTTC. Translation gives CASSSGQRNGYTF.

V and J are TRBV5-6 and TRBJ1-4; possible D gene TRBD1, 6 bases. V was pared by 3 bases and J by 8 bases, with 14 bases between. Germline assignment: CDR1 SGHDT and CDR2 YYEEEE. The CDR3 contains 14 residues. CDR3 amino acids: CASSSQGIREKLFF. CDR3 sequence (DNA): TGTGCCAGCAGCTCACAGGGTATTAGGGAAAAACTGTTTTTT.

The V and J genes are TRBV6-5 and TRBJ1-2; TRBD1 matches 9 bases. V trimming: 4 bases; J trimming: 0 bases; junction bases outside the gene matches: 6. The germline gives CDR1 MNHEY, CDR2 SVGAGI. The CDR3 runs 16 residues. For the CDR3, the DNA is TGTGCCAGCAGTTCGACAGGGGGAAGGTCTAACTATGGCTACACCTTC. It is translated as CASSSTGGRSNYGYTF.

The V and J genes are TRBV16 and TRBJ1-1, with 7 bases aligning to TRBD1. CDR1 is KGHSY, CDR2 FQNENV, per germline. CDR3 length equals 14 residues. V was pared by 5 bases and J by 1 base, with 4 bases of the junction left unmatched. For the CDR3, the DNA is TGTGCCAGCAGCGAACGGACAGGGAACACTGAAGCTTTCTTT. Translating gives CASSERTGNTEAFF.

The V gene is TRBV19, the J gene TRBJ1-5; 8 bases match TRBD1. Per germline, CDR1 LNHDA and CDR2 SQIVND (reference sequence). After removal of 4 bases from V and 1 base from J, the junction contained 6 bases not matched to a gene. The CDR3 runs 16 residues. CDR3 DNA sequence: TGTGCCAGTAGTACCACGACAGGGGTCAGCAATCAGCCCCAGCATTTT. Translating it yields CASSTTTGVSNQPQHF.

This clone was detected once. The chain has TRBV25-1 and TRBJ1-2; TRBD1 matches 9 bases. The CDR3 consists of 15 residues. Germline V lookup: CDR1 MGHDK, CDR2 SYGVNS. Trimming took 5 bases from V and 3 from J; bases not matched to a gene: 7. CDR3: CASSRPGQGDYGYTF. CDR3 nucleotide sequence: TGTGCCAGCAGTAGACCGGGACAGGGTGACTATGGCTACACCTTC.

This clone was picked up one time. The chain is built from TRBV5-1 and TRBJ1-6, with TRBD1 as a possible D gene (5 bases). Trimming took off 4 bases at V and 5 bases at J, with 13 bases between the two ends. The CDR3 is made up of 15 amino acids. Germline V lookup: CDR1 SGHRS, CDR2 YFSETQ. The CDR3 DNA is TGCGCCAGCAGCCTCGGGACGGCTAATAATTCACCCCTCCACTTT. Its protein is CASSLGTANNSPLHF.

This chain uses TRBV23-1 with TRBJ1-6; D remains unclear. TRBV23-1 falls under the ORF class, with uncertain function. Trimming shortened V by 3 bases and J by 10 bases, and 4 bases separated the two germline ends. CDR3 length equals 11 residues. CDR3 loop: CASSQGSPLHF. Written as DNA, the CDR3 is TGCGCCAGCAGTCAGGGGTCACCCCTCCACTTT.

The genes are TRBV25-1 and TRBJ2-5; perhaps TRBD2 as D (6 bases). Germline V gene lookup returns CDR1 MGHDK and CDR2 SYGVNS. Trimming removed 2 bases at V and 5 bases at J, with 12 bases between. CDR3 length equals 14 residues. The CDR3 DNA reads as TGTGCCAGCAGTGAAAGCCGGGGGTGGGAGACCCAGTACTTC. Translating gives CASSESRGWETQYF.

The chain couples TRBV6-1 to TRBJ1-5; D might be TRBD1 (5 bases). CDR1 is MNHNS, CDR2 SASEGT, per germline. Deletions cut 4 bases from V and 6 bases from J, with 7 bases between. CDR3 length equals 12 residues. CDR3 residues: CASSGRAQPQHF. The DNA for the CDR3 is TGTGCCAGCAGTGGCAGGGCTCAGCCCCAGCATTTT.

The V call is TRBV7-2, the J call TRBJ1-5, with a weak D call TRBD1 (5 bases). The CDR3 has 14 amino acids. V was pared by 5 bases and J by 6 bases, with 14 bases between. Germline CDR1 SGHTA, CDR2 FQGNSA. This CDR3 is CASSVRRGGQPQHF. DNA for the CDR3: TGTGCCAGCAGCGTACGGCGGGGCGGTCAGCCCCAGCATTTT. Together with reference TRBV7-2 and TRBJ1-5, the CDR3 gives the full variable domain: GAGVSQSPSNKVTEKGKDVELRCDPISGHTALYWYRQSLGQGLEFLIYFQGNSAPDKSGLPSDRFSAERTGGSVSTLTIQRTQQEDSAVYLCASSVRRGGQPQHFGDGTRLSIL.

The CDR3 here is CASSPRGFSEQYF. CDR3 DNA: TGTGCCAGCAGCCCGCGAGGGTTTAGCGAGCAGTACTTC. The chain carries TRBV27 and TRBJ2-7; D is possibly TRBD2 (5 bases). The CDR3 loop spans 13 amino acids. V was cut by 6 bases and J by 6 bases, with 15 bases left in between. Looked up from germline, CDR1 is MNHEY and CDR2 is SMNVEV (reference sequence).

The CDR3 loop is CASSVEESSGNTIYF. DNA for the CDR3: TGTGCCAGCAGCGTAGAGGAGAGCTCTGGAAACACCATATATTTT. The genes are TRBV9 and TRBJ1-3; D uncertain. The V gene lost 0 bases and the J gene lost 0 bases, with 7 bases spanning the gap. This CDR3 is built from 15 residues. Germline V gene sequence: CDR1 SGDLS, CDR2 YYNGEE.

The chain uses TRBV5-6 and TRBJ2-1, with TRBD1 matching 9 bases. Germline V lookup: CDR1 SGHDT, CDR2 YYEEEE. The CDR3 consists of 14 residues. Trimming took 2 bases from V and 12 from J; bases not matched to a gene: 9. CDR3 in DNA: TGTGCCAGCAGCTTCCGGGACAGGGCAAGCGGGCAGTTCTTC. As protein: CASSFRDRASGQFF.

The rearrangement joins TRBV4-1 to TRBJ1-1; no clear D. Germline assignment: CDR1 MGHRA and CDR2 YSYEKL. Trimming took off 2 bases at V and 4 bases at J, with 11 bases between the two ends. The CDR3 has 14 residues. CDR3 loop: CASSQRSEGTEAFF. In DNA, the CDR3 is TGCGCCAGCAGCCAACGCAGCGAAGGCACTGAAGCTTTCTTT.

This clone has just one count. The chain uses TRBV6-5 and TRBJ2-7, with D unresolved. V gave up 0 bases and J gave up 4 bases, with 7 bases separating them. The CDR3 sequence is 13 residues long. CDR1 and CDR2 from the germline V gene are MNHEY and SVGAGI. The CDR3 spells CASSYSQAYEQYF. In DNA form, the CDR3 reads TGTGCCAGCAGTTACTCGCAGGCTTACGAGCAGTACTTC.

The V call is TRBV19, the J call TRBJ1-1, with 7 nucleotides matching TRBD1. V lost 8 bases and J lost 4; bases outside the gene matches: 4. The length of the CDR3 is 12 residues. Germline CDR1 is LNHDA and CDR2 is SQIVND (reference sequence). DNA for the CDR3: TGTGCCAGTCGACAGGGTAGCACTGAAGCTTTCTTT. The encoded protein is CASRQGSTEAFF.

The rearrangement links TRBV4-2 to TRBJ2-7; D is possibly TRBD1 (5 bases). Germline V gene data show CDR1 as LGHNA and CDR2 as YNFKEQ. V gave up 0 bases and J gave up 1 base, with 10 bases separating them. The CDR3 loop spans 15 amino acids. The CDR3 spells CASSQDVRGSYEQYF. The CDR3 region has the DNA TGTGCCAGCAGCCAAGATGTAAGGGGTTCCTACGAGCAGTACTTC.

The chain recombines TRBV10-3 with TRBJ2-6; D call uncertain. The V gene lost 3 bases and the J gene lost 0 bases, with 12 bases spanning the gap. Germline CDR1 is ENHRY and CDR2 is SYGVKD. This CDR3 spans 17 amino acids. The CDR3, as DNA: TGTGCCATCAGTGACGGCAGAACCAGCTCTGGGGCCAACGTCCTGACTTTC. Translating gives CAISDGRTSSGANVLTF.

CDR3 residues: CAWEQGWNSPLHF. In DNA, the CDR3 is TGTGCCTGGGAGCAGGGCTGGAATTCACCCCTCCACTTT. J is TRBJ1-6 and V is TRBV30, with D possibly TRBD1 on 5 matching bases. Germline CDR1 and CDR2: GTSNPN and SVGIG (reference sequence). The CDR3 is 13 amino acids. V lost 5 bases and J lost 7, with 12 bases in between.

The chain recombines TRBV15 with TRBJ2-7; TRBD2 matches at 11 bases. The germline V gene has CDR1 LNHNV and CDR2 YYDKDF (reference sequence). V dropped 1 base and J dropped 6; count of bases not matched to a gene: 8. The CDR3 covers 16 residues. CDR3: CATSRVGSGGVGEQYF. The CDR3 coding sequence is TGTGCCACCAGCAGAGTTGGTAGCGGGGGGGTGGGCGAGCAGTACTTC.

V gene TRBV4-1 combines with J gene TRBJ2-7; 10 bases match TRBD2. The V segment lost 0 bases and the J segment 6 bases; nucleotides outside the gene matches: 8. CDR1 MGHRA and CDR2 YSYEKL come from the germline V gene. This CDR3 spans 16 amino acids. CDR3 sequence (DNA): TGCGCCAGCAGCCAAGATTCGCCTAGCGGGGGTCGCGAGCAGTACTTC. Protein sequence: CASSQDSPSGGREQYF.

The chain carries TRBV7-2 and TRBJ1-6; D call uncertain. From germline, CDR1 is SGHTA and CDR2 FQGNSA. This CDR3 spans 14 amino acids. With 4 bases removed from V and 5 bases from J, the gap between germline ends came to 9 bases. The CDR3 protein is CASSWDADNSPLHF. The CDR3 DNA reads as TGTGCCAGCAGCTGGGATGCGGATAATTCACCCCTCCACTTT.

CDR3 amino acids: CASRPSARPEEPQHF. Here the CDR3 DNA reads TGTGCCAGCAGACCCTCCGCTCGCCCGGAGGAGCCCCAGCATTTT. J is TRBJ1-5 and V is TRBV6-5, with unresolved D. V lost 6 bases to trimming and J lost 8 bases, with 20 bases between them. The V gene's germline CDR1 is MNHEY and CDR2 SVGAGI. The CDR3 is made up of 15 amino acids.

J is TRBJ1-5 and V is TRBV6-5; D is undetermined. Trimming cost V 0 bases and J 0 bases, with 6 bases left between them. CDR3 length: 15 residues. Germline values: CDR1 MNHEY, CDR2 SVGAGI. The CDR3 protein is CASSYSSNSNQPQHF. The CDR3 nucleotides are TGTGCCAGCAGTTACTCCAGCAATAGCAATCAGCCCCAGCATTTT.